What follows are 21 T cell receptor beta chains derived from one specimen sequenced in a study of post-analysis software for immune sequencing data. General study findings and limits: Comparison of patients with controls showed 5 or 6 TRBV segments more frequent in patients, TRBV5-6, TRBV5-1 and TRBV20-1 among them.

These receptors' antigens are unknown. Carried by the TCR beta cDNA libraries were unique molecular identifiers. TCRdb re-called the PCR reads with MiXCR, one entry per CDR3 protein. The repertoire consists of hundreds of thousands of distinct CDR3 sequences, with 53% occurring once and the leading ten covering approximately 4.4%. The sample comprised blood. The receptors were gathered from a girl aged 5-17 years with multiple sclerosis.

This chain joins TRBV7-9 and TRBJ2-7; 7 nucleotides match TRBD1. CDR3 length: 14 residues. Germline V gene data show CDR1 as SEHNR and CDR2 as FQNEAQ (reference sequence). After removal of 6 bases from V and 8 bases from J, the junction contained 13 bases not matched to a gene. The chain's CDR3 is CASSPGTAPFQQYF. The CDR3 DNA follows: TGTGCCAGCAGTCCCGGGACAGCCCCTTTTCAGCAGTACTTC. The variable domain in full, completed from reference TRBV7-9 and TRBJ2-7, reads DTGVSQNPRHKITKRGQNVTFRCDPISEHNRLYWYRQTLGQGPEFLTYFQNEAQLEKSRLLSDRFSAERPKGSFSTLEIQRTEQGDSAMYLCASSPGTAPFQQYFGPGTRLTVT.

The chain recombines TRBV11-3 with TRBJ2-1; no firm D call. Germline CDR1 is SGHNT and CDR2 is YENEEA. With 1 base removed from V and 9 bases from J, the gap between germline ends came to 7 bases. CDR3 size: 12 residues. CDR3 sequence: CASSLVYGEQFF. The CDR3 nucleotides are TGTGCCAGCAGCTTAGTTTACGGTGAGCAGTTCTTC.

The chain links TRBV29-1 to TRBJ2-7; 9 nucleotides agree with TRBD1. Germline CDR1 and CDR2: SQVTM and ANQGSEA. J lost 0 bases, V lost 5 bases, and 2 bases had no gene match. CDR3 length: 13 residues. CDR3 in DNA: TGCAGCGTTCGACAGGGGGACTCCTACGAGCAGTACTTC. Translation: CSVRQGDSYEQYF.

This chain's CDR3 is CASRLSRVENIQYF. The CDR3 bases are TGCGCCAGCCGACTGAGCAGGGTTGAAAACATTCAGTACTTC. V usage is TRBV5-1 and J usage is TRBJ2-4; a weak D match, TRBD1 (5 bases). CDR1 and CDR2 from the germline V gene are SGHRS and YFSETQ. Trimming removed 7 bases from V and 5 bases from J, with 16 bases in between. The CDR3 consists of 14 residues.

The V gene is TRBV9, the J gene TRBJ2-3, with 11 bases that match TRBD2. The CDR3 covers 15 residues. V was pared by 2 bases and J by 1 base, with 0 bases of the junction left unmatched. The germline V gene has CDR1 SGDLS and CDR2 YYNGEE. In nucleotides, the CDR3 is TGTGCCAGCAGCGTGGGACTAGCGGGCACAGATACGCAGTATTTT. This gives the protein CASSVGLAGTDTQYF.

The chain has TRBV20-1 and TRBJ2-1; D could derive from TRBD1 or TRBD2 (5 bases each). The CDR3 runs to 13 residues. V lost 3 bases and J lost 4, with 10 bases in between. The V gene's germline CDR1 is DFQATT and CDR2 SNEGSKA (reference sequence). CDR3 sequence reads: CSASRDRYNEQFF. In DNA, the CDR3 is TGCAGTGCTAGCCGGGACCGATACAATGAGCAGTTCTTC.

The chain carries TRBV25-1 and TRBJ1-2; D may be TRBD1 (5 bases). The germline V and J ends were trimmed by 6 bases and 3 bases, with 8 bases remaining between them. The CDR3 is made up of 12 amino acids. Germline values: CDR1 MGHDK, CDR2 SYGVNS. The CDR3 protein is CASSGTYYGYTF. CDR3 in DNA: TGTGCCAGCAGCGGGACTTACTATGGCTACACCTTC.

The rearrangement links TRBV2 to TRBJ1-5; 7 bases match TRBD1. Trimming at V came to 6 bases and at J to 2 bases, leaving 4 bases not matched to a gene. Germline V gene lookup returns CDR1 SNHLY and CDR2 FYNNEI. This CDR3 region has 14 residues. The CDR3 DNA reads TGTGCCAGCAGAATTGGACAGGGCAATCAGCCCCAGCATTTT. Its translation: CASRIGQGNQPQHF.

J is TRBJ2-3 and V is TRBV7-2; perhaps TRBD2 as D (6 bases). Trimming removed 6 bases at V and 0 bases at J, with 10 bases between. The V gene's germline CDR1 is SGHTA and CDR2 FQGNSA. The CDR3 contains 14 residues. CDR3 nucleotides: TGTGCCAGCAGGGGGCGGGGAAGCACAGATACGCAGTATTTT. Protein: CASRGRGSTDTQYF.

The rearrangement joins TRBV12-3 or TRBV12-4 to TRBJ1-1; D is uncertain. The V end was cut by 3 bases, the J end by 5 bases, with 7 bases between. The CDR3 contains 12 residues. As DNA, the CDR3 is TGTGCCAGCAGTTTCGCCGAGACTGAAGCTTTCTTT. Residues: CASSFAETEAFF.

CDR3 protein: CASLNYQPQHF. CDR3 coding DNA: TGCGCCAGCCTCAATTATCAGCCCCAGCATTTT. The chain couples TRBV5-1 to TRBJ1-5; D is unclear. Germline V lookup: CDR1 SGHRS, CDR2 YFSETQ. There are 11 residues in the CDR3. V lost 7 bases to trimming and J lost 5 bases, with 7 bases between them.

This clonotype was picked up one time. The V and J genes are TRBV5-5 and TRBJ2-3; the match to TRBD1 covers 8 bases. Losses at the gene ends were 0 bases for V and 2 bases for J; bases not matched to a gene: 8. The V gene's germline CDR1 is SGHKS and CDR2 YYEKEE (reference sequence). This CDR3 region has 17 residues. Here the CDR3 reads CASSLGVRGLNTDTQYF. CDR3 DNA sequence: TGTGCCAGCAGCTTGGGGGTCAGGGGGCTGAACACAGATACGCAGTATTTT.

This clonotype was seen only a few times. The chain couples TRBV10-3 to TRBJ2-5; D not resolved. V was trimmed by 7 bases and J by 5 bases, leaving 17 bases between them. Germline V gene sequence: CDR1 ENHRY, CDR2 SYGVKD. The CDR3 runs to 14 residues. The CDR3 DNA sequence: TGTGCCATCAAGTCTGGGTTGGATGGGGAGACCCAGTACTTC. It encodes CAIKSGLDGETQYF.

This clonotype was counted between two and nine times. The V call is TRBV30, the J call TRBJ1-1, with TRBD1 identical over 7 bases. The V gene's germline CDR1 is GTSNPN and CDR2 SVGIG (reference sequence). Trimming cost V 8 bases and J 6 bases; bases outside gene matches: 9. The CDR3 contains 12 residues. The chain's CDR3 is CARNSGGAEAFF. CDR3 nucleotides: TGTGCCCGCAACTCAGGGGGGGCTGAAGCTTTCTTT.

This clonotype was seen only a few times. This chain uses TRBV29-1 with TRBJ2-4, with D possibly TRBD1 on 5 matching bases. This CDR3 region has 15 residues. The V gene's germline CDR1 is SQVTM and CDR2 ANQGSEA. V dropped 4 bases and J dropped 0 bases, with 13 bases sitting between them. The CDR3 sequence is CSVVGQSLAKNIQYF. CDR3 bases: TGCAGCGTTGTGGGGCAGAGTTTAGCCAAAAACATTCAGTACTTC.

The chain carries TRBV10-3 and TRBJ2-7; D is possibly TRBD2 (5 bases). The closer fit of TRBJ2-5 to the DNA end suggests the J call may be wrong. The CDR3 has 15 amino acids. Germline V gene data show CDR1 as ENHRY and CDR2 as SYGVKD. This CDR3 reads CAISEGPPGGETQYF. The DNA for the CDR3 is TGTGCCATCAGTGAGGGCCCACCCGGCGGGGAGACCCAGTACTTC.

The chain is built from TRBV9 and TRBJ2-1, with D perhaps TRBD2 (6 bases). The V end lost 3 bases, the J end lost 3 bases, and 19 bases lay between the germline ends. The CDR3 spans 17 residues. The germline gives CDR1 SGDLS, CDR2 YYNGEE. The CDR3 DNA follows: TGTGCCAGCAGCGCCGGGCCTTCGTTGCGGGGCTACAATGAGCAGTTCTTC. Protein: CASSAGPSLRGYNEQFF.

This rearrangement joins TRBV20-1 to TRBJ2-5; D may be TRBD2 (6 bases). The CDR3 sequence is 16 residues long. The V and J ends lost 5 bases and 1 base respectively, with 20 bases between them. CDR1 DFQATT and CDR2 SNEGSKA come from the germline V gene (reference sequence). The chain's CDR3 is CSAVRPGLNFQETQYF. CDR3 nucleotide sequence: TGCAGTGCTGTGCGGCCGGGACTCAATTTCCAAGAGACCCAGTACTTC.

The chain combines TRBV2 with TRBJ2-5; 7 nucleotides agree with TRBD2. CDR1 and CDR2 (germline): SNHLY, FYNNEI. Trimming cost V 7 bases and J 4 bases; bases outside gene matches: 6. The CDR3 spans 13 residues. CDR3 sequence reads: CASTGLEGETQYF. The CDR3 DNA sequence: TGTGCCAGCACTGGACTAGAAGGAGAGACCCAGTACTTC.

There are a few counts of this clonotype. V usage is TRBV5-1 and J usage is TRBJ2-7; 8 bases are shared with TRBD2. V lost 0 bases, J lost 3 bases, and 2 bases stayed unmatched. The CDR3 totals 14 residues. CDR1 SGHRS and CDR2 YFSETQ come from the germline V gene. CDR3 in amino acids: CASSLDGRGYEQYF. In nucleotides, the CDR3 is TGCGCCAGCAGCTTGGACGGGAGGGGCTACGAGCAGTACTTC. Complete variable domain (other parts from reference TRBV5-1 and TRBJ2-7): KAGVTQTPRYLIKTRGQQVTLSCSPISGHRSVSWYQQTPGQGLQFLFEYFSETQRNKGNFPGRFSGRQFSNSRSEMNVSTLELGDSALYLCASSLDGRGYEQYFGPGTRLTVT.

CDR3 sequence reads: CASSHGLAEYNEQYF. The CDR3 DNA follows: TGTGCCAGCAGTCATGGACTAGCGGAATACAATGAGCAGTACTTC. The chain links TRBV6-5 to TRBJ2-5, with 10 bases aligning to TRBD2. V lost 5 bases, J lost 11 bases, and 14 bases stayed unmatched. The CDR3 length is 15 residues. Germline assignment: CDR1 MNHEY and CDR2 SVGAGI.